One sample yielded the 26 T cell receptor beta chains listed below, sequenced in a study of blood T cells in healthy people across ages. Alongside a J-beta primer mix, a sample-barcoded 5' primer served in a second PCR lasting 7 to 11 cycles. Using its own MiXCR run on the 5' RACE reads, TCRdb lists one record per CDR3 protein. The table lists 600,000 to 900,000 distinct CDR3 sequences, under 30% of them singletons, with about 2.9% in the top ten. The data also belong to a second study, concerning T cells of mothers and their children.

Sample: blood. These receptors originate from a boy younger than 18 in good health.

This rearrangement joins TRBV2 to TRBJ1-1, with TRBD1 matching over 10 bases. With 6 bases clipped from V and 8 bases from J, the junction kept 9 bases outside the gene matches. Germline loops: CDR1 SNHLY, CDR2 FYNNEI. This CDR3 comprises 14 residues. CDR3 sequence: CASSWDRGSGEAFF. CDR3 nucleotides: TGTGCCAGCAGCTGGGACAGGGGATCGGGAGAAGCTTTCTTT.

CDR3: CSATGTGSTDTQYF. The CDR3 DNA sequence: TGCAGTGCGACCGGGACAGGGAGTACAGATACGCAGTATTTT. The V and J genes are TRBV20-1 and TRBJ2-3, with 9 bases lining up with TRBD1. Germline CDR1 is DFQATT and CDR2 is SNEGSKA (reference sequence). The V and J ends lost 6 bases and 3 bases, in that order; junction bases with no gene match: 7. The CDR3 extends over 14 amino acids.

This clonotype has a handful of counts. This chain uses TRBV7-2 with TRBJ1-2; D unclear. CDR1 is SGHTA and CDR2 is FQGNSA in the germline V gene. The CDR3 loop spans 13 amino acids. V lost 5 bases, J lost 4 bases, and 11 bases lay in between. CDR3 in amino acids: CASSRTDVYGYTF. CDR3 DNA: TGTGCCAGCAGCCGGACGGATGTCTATGGCTACACCTTC.

This clonotype was seen a few times. V usage is TRBV3-1 and J usage is TRBJ2-1, with 7 bases that match TRBD2. Unmatched junction bases numbered 6, after V lost 1 base and J lost 3 bases. Per germline, CDR1 LGHDT and CDR2 YNNKEL (reference sequence). The CDR3 is made up of 16 amino acids. CDR3 nucleotide sequence: TGTGCCAGCAGCCAAGTCCCAGCGGGGCGCTACAATGAGCAGTTCTTC. It is translated as CASSQVPAGRYNEQFF.

This chain uses TRBV7-3 with TRBJ2-1, with 7 bases aligning to TRBD2. J lost 4 bases, V lost 2 bases, and 5 bases had no gene match. Germline V lookup: CDR1 SGHTA, CDR2 FQGTGA. The CDR3 runs to 15 residues. For the CDR3, the DNA is TGTGCCAGCAGCTTAGCGGGAGCAGTGTACAATGAGCAGTTCTTC. This encodes CASSLAGAVYNEQFF.

This clonotype was seen a handful of times. The chain recombines TRBV6-2 or TRBV6-3 with TRBJ1-6; 7 bases fit TRBD1. The CDR3 totals 16 residues. The V segment lost 5 bases and the J segment 6 bases; nucleotides outside the gene matches: 10. CDR1 and CDR2 (germline): MNHEY, SVGEGT. The CDR3 here is CASSQRQGWRNSPLHF. Written as DNA, the CDR3 is TGTGCCAGCAGTCAGCGACAGGGTTGGCGTAATTCACCCCTCCACTTT.

This clonotype was picked up a small number of times. The CDR3 nucleotides read TGTGCCAGCAGGCGGGAAGGGGCGACAGCCAAAAACATTCAGTACTTC. It is translated as CASRREGATAKNIQYF. The chain uses TRBV27 and TRBJ2-4; D perhaps matches TRBD2 (6 bases). Trimming removed 6 bases at V and 0 bases at J, with 15 bases between. This CDR3 region has 16 residues. Germline loops: CDR1 MNHEY, CDR2 SMNVEV (reference sequence).

DNA for the CDR3: TGTGCCAGCAGCGCCGGGGGGGCCGATATTGAGACCCAGTACTTC. Translated: CASSAGGADIETQYF. The chain employs TRBV9 and TRBJ2-7; the match to TRBD2 covers 8 bases. The tail of the sequence fits TRBJ2-5 better, so the J call may be wrong. The CDR3 is made up of 15 amino acids. Germline values: CDR1 SGDLS, CDR2 YYNGEE.

This clonotype was recorded many times. The gene calls are TRBV7-3 and TRBJ2-1; 7 bases align to TRBD2. Germline V gives CDR1 SGHTA, CDR2 FQGTGA. The CDR3 covers 15 residues. Trimming at V came to 2 bases and at J to 3 bases, leaving 4 bases not matched to a gene. The CDR3 DNA sequence: TGTGCCAGCAGCTTACATATAGCGGGCTACAATGAGCAGTTCTTC. This gives the protein CASSLHIAGYNEQFF.

This clonotype has only a few counts. The CDR3 region is CAGGYQETQYF. In nucleotides, the CDR3 is TGTGCCGGGGGTTACCAAGAGACCCAGTACTTC. V gene TRBV28 combines with J gene TRBJ2-5; either TRBD1 or TRBD2 may supply D (5 bases each). Per the germline V gene, CDR1 is MDHEN and CDR2 is SYDVKM. The CDR3 length is 11 residues. Trimming shortened V by 11 bases and J by 0 bases, and 7 bases separated the two germline ends.

The CDR3 DNA reads TGTGCCAGTAGTCCGGGACTCTTAAACGAGCAGTACTTC. Translated: CASSPGLLNEQYF. This chain connects TRBV19 to TRBJ2-7; D may be TRBD2 (6 bases). This CDR3 is 13 amino acids long. CDR1 and CDR2 from the germline V gene are LNHDA and SQIVND (reference sequence). Between the trimmed V and J ends, which lost 5 bases and 5 bases, there was a span of 13 bases.

The chain couples TRBV20-1 to TRBJ2-1; TRBD2 matches 10 bases. This CDR3 is built from 12 residues. CDR1 is DFQATT and CDR2 is SNEGSKA in the germline V gene (reference sequence). The CDR3 DNA follows: TGCAGCGCGAGGACTAGCGGAAATGAGCAGTTCTTC. It specifies CSARTSGNEQFF.

This chain joins TRBV6-2 or TRBV6-3 and TRBJ1-5; D gene uncertain. The germline CDR1 and CDR2 sequences are MNHEY and SVGEGT. The V end was cut by 2 bases, the J end by 4 bases, with 6 bases between. This CDR3 contains 13 residues. The CDR3 nucleotides read TGTGCCAGCAGTTACAGGGCTAATCAGCCCCAGCATTTT. Amino acid sequence: CASSYRANQPQHF.

The rearrangement links TRBV6-6 to TRBJ2-4; D not resolved. Germline-derived CDR1 and CDR2 are MNHNY and SVGAGI (reference sequence). V was cut by 6 bases and J by 6 bases, with 18 bases left in between. This CDR3 contains 15 residues. This chain's CDR3 is CASSPMAGIINIQYF. DNA of the CDR3: TGTGCCAGCAGCCCCATGGCAGGAATCATAAACATTCAGTACTTC.

The sample holds a few counts of this clonotype. The rearrangement joins TRBV3-1 to TRBJ1-6; D remains ambiguous. The CDR3 is 15 amino acids. Germline V gives CDR1 LGHDT, CDR2 YNNKEL (reference sequence). V lost 5 bases and J lost 0, with 8 bases in between. The CDR3 sequence is CASSSVSSYNSPLHF. The CDR3 DNA reads as TGTGCCAGCAGCTCGGTGAGCTCCTATAATTCACCCCTCCACTTT.

This clonotype was seen a handful of times. V usage is TRBV19 and J usage is TRBJ1-1, with D perhaps TRBD1 (6 bases). Germline V gene data show CDR1 as LNHDA and CDR2 as SQIVND (reference sequence). V was pared by 2 bases and J by 2 bases, with 9 bases between. The CDR3 contains 14 residues. CDR3 nucleotide sequence: TGTGCCAGTAGTATAACAGGGCGAAACACTGAAGCTTTCTTT. The encoded protein is CASSITGRNTEAFF.

V and J are TRBV4-1 and TRBJ2-2; TRBD1 matches 9 bases. Trimming cost V 3 bases and J 6 bases; bases outside gene matches: 5. Germline V CDR1 and CDR2: MGHRA, YSYEKL. The CDR3 contains 15 residues. The CDR3 here is CASSHPDRGAGELFF. The CDR3 DNA reads as TGCGCCAGCAGCCACCCCGACAGGGGGGCCGGGGAGCTGTTTTTT.

This sequence joins TRBV15 and TRBJ2-5, with 11 bases that match TRBD1. The DNA matches TRBJ2-1 better at its end, which makes the J call doubtful. The V gene's germline CDR1 is LNHNV and CDR2 YYDKDF (reference sequence). The CDR3 is made up of 14 amino acids. CDR3 bases: TGTGCCACCAGCACGGACAGGGGGCAGGATGAGCAGTTCTTC. It specifies CATSTDRGQDEQFF.

In this sample, this clonotype turned up a few times. This chain uses TRBV20-1 with TRBJ1-2; D is undetermined. In germline, CDR1 is DFQATT, CDR2 SNEGSKA (reference sequence). Deletions cut 3 bases from V and 4 bases from J, with 6 bases between. The CDR3 sequence is 11 residues long. The CDR3 spells CSARVLYGYTF. The CDR3 region has the DNA TGCAGTGCTAGGGTCCTCTATGGCTACACCTTC.

In its sample, this clonotype was seen a few times. The V call is TRBV6-2 or TRBV6-3, the J call TRBJ2-3; D uncertain. The V end lost 4 bases, the J end lost 6 bases, and 14 bases lay between the germline ends. CDR3 length: 14 amino acids. Germline-derived CDR1 and CDR2 are MNHEY and SVGEGT. The CDR3 is CASSSPLPEDTQYF. CDR3 in DNA: TGTGCCAGCAGTTCTCCTCTCCCCGAGGATACGCAGTATTTT.

The chain employs TRBV5-1 and TRBJ2-5; 10 bases fit TRBD2. CDR1 is SGHRS and CDR2 is YFSETQ in the germline V gene. After removal of 4 bases from V and 0 bases from J, the junction contained 3 bases not matched to a gene. The length of the CDR3 is 15 residues. In nucleotides, the CDR3 is TGCGCCAGCAGCCCGGGACTAGCGTACCAAGAGACCCAGTACTTC. Translated, it gives CASSPGLAYQETQYF.

There are a few counts of this clonotype. This rearrangement joins TRBV9 to TRBJ1-6; D might be TRBD1 (5 bases). CDR3 length equals 14 residues. The germline CDR1 and CDR2 sequences are SGDLS and YYNGEE. Trimming stripped 1 base from V and 10 bases from J, with 12 bases between. This CDR3 is CASSVTGTGSPLHF. The DNA for the CDR3 is TGTGCCAGCAGCGTAACGGGAACAGGCTCACCCCTCCACTTT.

This clonotype has only a few counts. The chain employs TRBV9 and TRBJ2-2; 15 positions match TRBD2. The CDR3 extends over 18 amino acids. The germline gives CDR1 SGDLS, CDR2 YYNGEE. V shed 3 bases, J shed 0 bases, and the junction held 3 bases outside the gene matches. This CDR3 is CASSGGLAGGSNTGELFF. The CDR3 DNA reads TGTGCCAGCAGCGGGGGACTAGCGGGGGGCTCGAACACCGGGGAGCTGTTTTTT. Filled out from reference TRBV9 and TRBJ2-2, the complete variable domain reads DSGVTQTPKHLITATGQRVTLRCSPRSGDLSVYWYQQSLDQGLQFLIQYYNGEERAKGNILERFSAQQFPDLHSELNLSSLELGDSALYFCASSGGLAGGSNTGELFFGEGSRLTVL.

This rearrangement joins TRBV4-1 to TRBJ2-7, with TRBD1 matching over 7 bases. Looked up from germline, CDR1 is MGHRA and CDR2 is YSYEKL. V shed 1 base, J shed 3 bases, and the junction held 3 bases outside the gene matches. The CDR3 totals 14 residues. The CDR3 here is CASSQGQGVYEQYF. CDR3 DNA sequence: TGCGCCAGCAGCCAAGGACAGGGAGTCTACGAGCAGTACTTC.

The chain couples TRBV11-2 to TRBJ1-1; 8 nucleotides align to TRBD1. V shed 2 bases and J 11 bases; nucleotides not matched to a gene: 10. CDR1 is SGHAT and CDR2 is FQNNGV in the germline V gene. The CDR3 covers 14 residues. The DNA of the CDR3 is TGTGCCAGCAGCTTAAATCCACAGGGGGACCCGGCTTTCTTT. Its translation is CASSLNPQGDPAFF. Based on the CDR3 plus reference TRBV11-2 and TRBJ1-1, the full variable domain is EAGVAQSPRYKIIEKRQSVAFWCNPISGHATLYWYQQILGQGPKLLIQFQNNGVVDDSQLPKDRFSAERLKGVDSTLKIQPAKLEDSAVYLCASSLNPQGDPAFFGQGTRLTVV.

This clonotype was found once. The genes are TRBV12-3 or TRBV12-4 and TRBJ2-5; 10 bases are a match to TRBD2. This CDR3 has 15 residues. The V gene end was trimmed by 2 bases and the J gene end by 5 bases; junction bases not matched to a gene: 5. CDR3 in amino acids: CASSLTSGARETQYF. CDR3 nucleotide sequence: TGTGCCAGCAGTTTAACTAGCGGGGCTCGGGAGACCCAGTACTTC.